The next 4 T cell receptor beta chains were all read from a single sample in a study of cytomegalovirus exposure and HLA in healthy donors. It was with 60 Vbeta and 13 Jbeta primers that the PCR ran. Clones were read by immunoSEQ multiplex PCR, and TCRdb kept only the in-frame ones, dropping some. The sample lists roughly 230,000 clones; about 90% were seen once. Input material: PBMCs. The receptors were gathered from a girl aged 2-15 years in good health and CMV-seronegative.

The chain carries TRBV6-6 and TRBJ2-2; 8 bases match TRBD2. Trimming removed 6 bases from V and 9 bases from J; junction bases left unmatched: 12. The CDR3 has 15 amino acids. Germline V lookup: CDR1 MNHNY, CDR2 SVGAGI (reference sequence). CDR3 DNA sequence: TGTGCCAGCAGAGATCCGGGACTAGAAGACCGGGAGCTGTTTTTT. Its protein is CASRDPGLEDRELFF.

The chain couples TRBV6-5 to TRBJ1-2, with D tentatively TRBD1 (5 bases). CDR3 length: 14 residues. Germline CDR1 is MNHEY and CDR2 is SVGAGI. V gave up 7 bases and J gave up 5 bases, with 17 bases separating them. The CDR3 bases are TGTGCCAGCACCCCTAGGGGCATCTTTTATGGCTACACCTTC. Translation gives CASTPRGIFYGYTF.

V gene TRBV5-1 combines with J gene TRBJ2-7; D is perhaps TRBD1 (6 bases). Germline CDR1 and CDR2: SGHRS and YFSETQ. CDR3 size: 14 residues. Trimming removed 5 bases at V and 3 bases at J, with 15 bases between. Here the CDR3 reads CASSYTGSIYEQYF. The DNA for the CDR3 is TGCGCCAGCAGTTATACAGGGTCTATCTACGAGCAGTACTTC.

This rearrangement joins TRBV19 to TRBJ2-7; D not certain. The CDR3 extends over 14 amino acids. The germline CDR1 and CDR2 sequences are LNHDA and SQIVND (reference sequence). V was cut by 0 bases and J by 3 bases, with 9 bases left in between. The CDR3 DNA reads TGTGCCAGTAGTATAGACGGAGTTAACTACGAGCAGTACTTC. Its translation: CASSIDGVNYEQYF.